This paragraph covers one T cell receptor beta chain sequence. This entry belongs to a study of blood T cell repertoires in COVID-19. Measured with immunoSEQ multiplex PCR; TCRdb has only the in-frame clones, and not every one. The table records about 210,000 clones, roughly 84% of them present only once. This CDR3 region has 13 residues. Trimming removed 4 bases from V and 2 bases from J, with 9 bases in between. The germline gives CDR1 SGHNT, CDR2 YYREEE (reference sequence). The sample consisted of PBMCs or T cells enriched from blood (not recorded which). The TCR comes from a man aged 25 to 40 in a cohort exposed to, infected with or recovered from COVID-19 (not recorded which). The chain uses TRBV5-4 and TRBJ2-5; no clear D. The chain's CDR3 is CASSPSTQETQYF. The CDR3 DNA follows: TGTGCCAGCAGCCCCTCCACTCAAGAGACCCAGTACTTC.